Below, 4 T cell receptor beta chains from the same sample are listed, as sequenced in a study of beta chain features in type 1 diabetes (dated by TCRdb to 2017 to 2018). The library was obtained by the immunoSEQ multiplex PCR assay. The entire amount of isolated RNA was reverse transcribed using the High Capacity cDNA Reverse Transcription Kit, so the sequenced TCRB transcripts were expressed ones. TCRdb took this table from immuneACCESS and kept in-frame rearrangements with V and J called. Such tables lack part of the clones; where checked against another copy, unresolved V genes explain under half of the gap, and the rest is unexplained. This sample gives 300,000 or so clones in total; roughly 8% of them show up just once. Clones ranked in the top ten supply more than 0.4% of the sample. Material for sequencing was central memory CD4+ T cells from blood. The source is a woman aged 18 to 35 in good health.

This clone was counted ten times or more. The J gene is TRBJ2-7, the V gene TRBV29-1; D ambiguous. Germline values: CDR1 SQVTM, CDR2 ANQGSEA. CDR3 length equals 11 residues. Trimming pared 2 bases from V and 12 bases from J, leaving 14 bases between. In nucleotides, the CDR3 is TGCAGCGTTGAATATCTCACCGAGGTGTACTTC. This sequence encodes CSVEYLTEVYF.

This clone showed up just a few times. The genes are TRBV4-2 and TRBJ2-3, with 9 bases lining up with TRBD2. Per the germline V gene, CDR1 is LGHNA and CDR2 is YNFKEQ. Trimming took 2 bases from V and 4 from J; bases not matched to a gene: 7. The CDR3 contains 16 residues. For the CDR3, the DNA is TGTGCCAGCAGCCAAACTCTAGCGGGGCGTGCAGATACGCAGTATTTT. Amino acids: CASSQTLAGRADTQYF.

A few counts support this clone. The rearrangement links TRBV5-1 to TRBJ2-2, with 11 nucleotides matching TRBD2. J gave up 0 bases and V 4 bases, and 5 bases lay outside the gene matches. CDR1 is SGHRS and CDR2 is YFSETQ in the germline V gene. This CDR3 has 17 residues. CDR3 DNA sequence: TGCGCCAGCAGCCCCGGGACTAGCGGCCCGAACACCGGGGAGCTGTTTTTT. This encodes CASSPGTSGPNTGELFF.

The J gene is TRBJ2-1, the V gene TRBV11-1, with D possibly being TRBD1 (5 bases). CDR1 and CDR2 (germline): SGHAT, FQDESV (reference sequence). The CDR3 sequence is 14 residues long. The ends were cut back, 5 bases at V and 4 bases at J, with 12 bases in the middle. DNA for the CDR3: TGTGCCAGCAGCCCCGGCCGACAGTACAATGAGCAGTTCTTC. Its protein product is CASSPGRQYNEQFF.